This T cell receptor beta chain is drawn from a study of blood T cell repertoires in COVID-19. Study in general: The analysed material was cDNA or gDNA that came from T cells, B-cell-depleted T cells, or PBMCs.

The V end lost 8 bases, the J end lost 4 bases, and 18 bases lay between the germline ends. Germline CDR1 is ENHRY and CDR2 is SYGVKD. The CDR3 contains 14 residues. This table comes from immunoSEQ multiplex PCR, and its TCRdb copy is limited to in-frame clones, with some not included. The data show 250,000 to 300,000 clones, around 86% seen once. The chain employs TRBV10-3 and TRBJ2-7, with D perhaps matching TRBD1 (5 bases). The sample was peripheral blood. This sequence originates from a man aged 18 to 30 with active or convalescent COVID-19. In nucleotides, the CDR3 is TGTGCCATCGGCATCACAGGCAAACTTTACGAGCAGTACTTC. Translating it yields CAIGITGKLYEQYF.